A selection of T cell receptor beta chains follows, all from one sample in a study of CD8+ T cells in alopecia areata. Sequencing was performed with immunoSEQ multiplex PCR; in TCRdb, only in-frame clones are kept and a portion is missing. The sample lists approximately 160,000 clones, less than 80% occurring once. The sequences come from CD4+ T cells sorted from blood, collected at week 24, from a patient treated with tofacitinib. Receptors were obtained from a human donor with alopecia areata. CDR3s include the opening cysteine and the closing phenylalanine or tryptophan. The D gene is left open where the match is weak. Where a row states a size, it is once, few, many or the class of an expanded clone; other rows omit it.

>TRBJ2-5|TRBD1|TRBV4-1|.
CASSQDRTGGETQYF
TGCGCCAGCAGCCAAGACAGGACAGGGGGAGAGACCCAGTACTTC
>TRBJ1-2|TRBD1|TRBV27|.
CASSLLAGGVYGYTF
TGTGCCAGCAGTTTATTGGCAGGGGGCGTTTATGGCTACACCTTC
>TRBJ2-5|.|TRBV7-9|.
CASSPGSGETQYF
TGTGCCAGCAGCCCCGGGTCAGGGGAGACCCAGTACTTC
>TRBJ2-1|.|TRBV29-1|.
CSVWGAGVYNEQFF
TGCAGCGTTTGGGGGGCCGGGGTCTACAATGAGCAGTTCTTC
>TRBJ1-1|TRBD1|TRBV13|.
CASSLEGGRGTEAFF
TGTGCCAGCAGCTTAGAAGGGGGCCGGGGCACTGAAGCTTTCTTT
>TRBJ1-2|.|TRBV6-1|few
CASSHGQIYGYTF
TGTGCCAGCAGCCACGGACAGATCTATGGCTACACCTTC
>TRBJ1-2|.|TRBV6-6|.
CASRASTNYGYTF
TGTGCCAGCAGGGCGAGTACCAACTATGGCTACACCTTC
>TRBJ1-3|.|TRBV6-1|.
CASSKELHSGNTIYF
TGTGCCAGCAGTAAGGAGCTCCACTCTGGAAACACCATATATTTT
>TRBJ2-5|TRBD2|TRBV5-1|few
CASSLVSGAQETQYF
TGCGCCAGCAGCTTGGTGAGCGGGGCCCAAGAGACCCAGTACTTC
>TRBJ2-5|.|TRBV5-1|.
CASSLAGRETQYF
TGCGCCAGCAGCTTGGCCGGCAGGGAGACCCAGTACTTC
>TRBJ1-5|.|TRBV7-8|.
CASSLQITDNQPQHF
TGTGCCAGCAGCTTACAGATCACCGACAATCAGCCCCAGCATTTT
>TRBJ1-1|TRBD1|TRBV30|.
CAWNPGTVNTEAFF
TGTGCCTGGAACCCAGGGACAGTGAACACTGAAGCTTTCTTT
>TRBJ2-1|.|TRBV6-5|.
CAIPMEAEQFF
TGTGCCATCCCCATGGAGGCTGAGCAGTTCTTC
>TRBJ2-5|TRBD1|TRBV7-6|.
CASSSDPWTGGKETQYF
TGTGCCAGCAGCTCCGACCCTTGGACAGGGGGTAAAGAGACCCAGTACTTC
>TRBJ1-6|.|TRBV7-8|.
CASSLGQTNSPLHF
TGTGCCAGCAGCTTAGGACAGACTAATTCACCCCTCCACTTT
>TRBJ2-3|.|TRBV5-1|.
CASSPRQGTDTQYF
TGCGCCAGCAGCCCTCGACAGGGCACAGATACGCAGTATTTT
>TRBJ1-1|.|TRBV18|few
CASSPTGTNTEAFF
TGTGCCAGCTCACCGACGGGGACTAACACTGAAGCTTTCTTT
>TRBJ1-3|TRBD1|TRBV6-5|.
CASRDRTSGNTIYF
TGTGCCAGCAGGGACAGGACCTCTGGAAACACCATATATTTT
>TRBJ2-7|TRBD1|TRBV29-1|.
CSVGDRGLDEQYF
TGCAGCGTCGGGGACAGGGGACTTGACGAGCAGTACTTC
>TRBJ2-4|TRBD1|TRBV28|.
CASSGQGSNIQYF
TGTGCCAGCAGCGGACAGGGATCGAACATTCAGTACTTC
>TRBJ1-2|.|TRBV5-1|.
CASSLAGRGGGYTF
TGCGCCAGCAGCTTGGCCGGTAGGGGAGGCGGCTACACCTTC
>TRBJ2-5|TRBD1|TRBV5-1|.
CASSSGTDRETQYF
TGCGCCAGCAGCTCCGGGACAGACCGAGAGACCCAGTACTTC
>TRBJ2-3|TRBD2|TRBV2|many
CASSDAGGPSTDTQYF
TGTGCCAGCAGTGATGCGGGGGGGCCCAGCACAGATACGCAGTATTTT
>TRBJ1-1|TRBD1|TRBV29-1|.
CSVRTGRLNTEAFF
TGCAGCGTCCGGACAGGGAGATTGAACACTGAAGCTTTCTTT
>TRBJ2-3|TRBD2|TRBV29-1|.
CSVEGTSGGTDTQYF
TGCAGCGTTGAAGGGACTAGCGGGGGCACAGATACGCAGTATTTT
>TRBJ1-2|.|TRBV30|.
CAWSDQGNYGYTF
TGTGCCTGGAGTGACCAGGGGAACTATGGCTACACCTTC
>TRBJ2-3|TRBD1|TRBV29-1|.
CSTQGETGYTDTQYF
TGCAGCACACAGGGTGAGACAGGGTACACAGATACGCAGTATTTT
>TRBJ2-5|TRBD2|TRBV15|.
CATSRRASGGLETQYF
TGTGCCACCAGCAGGCGGGCTAGCGGGGGGTTGGAGACCCAGTACTTC
>TRBJ1-6|.|TRBV4-2|.
CASSQDGAFSPLHF
TGTGCCAGCAGCCAAGATGGGGCGTTTTCACCCCTCCACTTT
>TRBJ1-2|.|TRBV29-1|.
CSVDAGASYGYTF
TGCAGCGTTGACGCAGGTGCCAGTTATGGCTACACCTTC
>TRBJ1-2|.|TRBV6-1|.
CASSEAHLSRTYGYTF
TGTGCCAGCAGTGAAGCGCATCTTTCGAGAACCTATGGCTACACCTTC
>TRBJ2-7|TRBD2|TRBV29-1|.
CSGIAGGTYEQYF
TGCAGCGGTATAGCGGGGGGAACCTACGAGCAGTACTTC
>TRBJ2-5|.|TRBV5-1|.
CASSLPSQETQYF
TGCGCCAGCAGCTTACCCAGCCAAGAGACCCAGTACTTC
>TRBJ2-3|.|TRBV18|.
CASSPEFVSDTQYF
TGTGCCAGCTCACCAGAGTTCGTCTCAGATACGCAGTATTTT
>TRBJ1-2|.|TRBV15|.
CATSGVGPKRLGYTF
TGTGCCACCAGTGGGGTGGGGCCGAAGAGGTTAGGCTACACCTTC
>TRBJ2-1|.|TRBV7-9|.
CASSSLGQASYNEQFF
TGTGCCAGCAGCTCACTCGGGCAGGCCTCCTACAATGAGCAGTTCTTC
>TRBJ1-2|.|TRBV27|.
CASSLNRAYGYTF
TGTGCCAGCAGTTTGAACAGGGCCTATGGCTACACCTTC
>TRBJ2-4|TRBD1|TRBV30|.
CAWSSPGTGAKNIQYF
TGTGCCTGGAGTTCCCCCGGGACAGGGGCCAAAAACATTCAGTACTTC
>TRBJ1-2|.|TRBV7-9|.
CASSLANYGYTF
TGTGCCAGCAGCCTCGCTAACTATGGCTACACCTTC
>TRBJ1-5|.|TRBV30|.
CAWSYGGTSNQPQHF
TGTGCCTGGAGTTATGGGGGGACGAGCAATCAGCCCCAGCATTTT
>TRBJ1-2|.|TRBV15|.
CATRPGYGYTF
TGTGCCACCAGACCTGGCTATGGCTACACCTTC
>TRBJ1-1|.|TRBV20-1|.
CSAEENTEAFF
TGCAGTGCAGAGGAGAACACTGAAGCTTTCTTT
>TRBJ1-1|TRBD1|TRBV18|.
CASSQTGGTEAFF
TGTGCCAGCTCACAAACAGGGGGCACTGAAGCTTTCTTT
>TRBJ2-3|.|TRBV29-1|once
CSVEGAGRGTDTQYF
TGCAGCGTTGAAGGCGCCGGCCGGGGCACAGATACGCAGTATTTT
>TRBJ2-7|.|TRBV7-8|.
CASSLALRVLYF
TGTGCCAGCAGCTTAGCTCTGCGGGTACTGTACTTC